This T cell receptor beta chain was sequenced in a study of blood T cells in healthy people across ages. Broader study findings: It was not possible, with unsorted PBMCs, to conclusively compare naive and antigen-experienced cells.

The CDR3 has 16 residues. Between the trimmed V and J ends, which lost 5 bases and 3 bases, there was a span of 19 bases. This clonotype was observed a few times. The target antigen is unknown. It was with a sample-barcoded 5' primer and a J-beta primer mix that a second PCR of roughly 7 to 11 cycles was run. Sequencing yielded, for each sample, at least 2.5 million paired-end reads carrying CDR3. TCRdb recomputed calls from the 5' RACE reads with MiXCR, one row per CDR3 protein. Altogether hundreds of thousands of distinct CDR3 sequences are present, roughly 41% being singletons, with the ten largest covering around 30%.

The V gene is TRBV12-3 or TRBV12-4, the J gene TRBJ1-2; D ambiguous. Sequenced material: blood. The source is a man older than 75 in good health. CDR3 sequence (DNA): TGTGCCAGCAGTCCAGGTCGTCAGAGGGCCTACTATGGCTACACCTTC. Its protein is CASSPGRQRAYYGYTF.